This TCR beta chain was recovered during a study of shared clonotypes between healthy human individuals. The CDR3 contains 13 residues. Germline V gene lookup returns CDR1 SGHRS and CDR2 YFSETQ. V gave up 4 bases and J gave up 4 bases, with 11 bases separating them. Study-wide points: Shared clonotypes across all four donors exceeded non-shared ones in generation probability.

The authors ran the assay at deep level. TCRdb's table, derived via immunoSEQ multiplex PCR, lists solely in-frame clones and lacks some. The sample yields about 2.5 million clones, around 93% seen once. To note about this clone: Its antigen is as yet unknown.

The origin of this receptor is a man younger than 30 in good health. Some clones in this sample may be carry-over from other donors' samples. The chain joins TRBV5-1 to TRBJ1-1, with a weak D call TRBD1 (6 bases). Sequencing used naive CD4+ T cells from PBMCs. Regarding subset: CD45RA+ positively selected. This CDR3 reads CASSPQGRTEAFF. The CDR3 coding sequence is TGCGCCAGCAGCCCACAGGGTCGCACTGAAGCTTTCTTT.